The T cell receptor (beta chain) under discussion was sequenced for a study of cytomegalovirus exposure and HLA in healthy donors. The V and J ends lost 3 bases and 4 bases respectively, with 10 bases between them. The CDR3 is 14 amino acids. CDR1 and CDR2 (germline): MNHEY, SMNVEV (reference sequence). With 60 Vbeta and 13 Jbeta primers, the PCR was carried out. TCRdb's copy holds only in-frame clones and misses some; the assay was immunoSEQ multiplex PCR. Of around 190,000 clones in the sample, about three quarters were seen once. Overall study findings and caveats: The study put some 160 TCR beta chains on its list as cytomegalovirus-associated. An apparent linkage of common viral pathogens to several of the most significant clusters emerged in a later analysis. Approximately 18,000 TCR beta sequences were associated with HLA alleles at 0.05 false discovery rate in a later analysis. By a later analysis, the bulk of CMV-associated TCR beta chains appeared HLA-restricted.

Concerning this clone: Antigen unknown.

This chain connects TRBV27 to TRBJ1-5; tentative D call: TRBD1 (6 bases). This TCR came from a woman aged 40 to 49 in good health and CMV-seronegative. Material for sequencing was PBMCs. CDR3 sequence: CASSFTGRNQPQHF. CDR3 DNA sequence: TGTGCCAGCAGTTTCACAGGGCGTAATCAGCCCCAGCATTTT.